The clone carrying this TCR beta chain was seen many times. The sample originates from a study of regulatory T cells in long-lasting Graves disease. The time point: newly diagnosed GD, antithyroid drugs for less than 3 months. The TCR library was prepared using RNA isolated from PBMCs. The TCR beta library used iRepertoire HTBI primers with Arm-PCR amplification of CDR3. MiXCR, applied by TCRdb to the multiplex PCR reads, yields one record per CDR3 protein. The repertoire holds some 370,000 distinct CDR3 sequences, 12% seen once, with approximately 17% in the top ten. The same data also went into a second study, on T cells in Graves' hyperthyroidism and ophthalmopathy. That investigation notes: Carried out on the TCR CDR3, a first-round RT-PCR used the HTBI primer set.

Sequencing was performed on peripheral blood mononuclear cells (PBMCs), taken at new diagnosis, from a patient treated with antithyroid drugs. This clonotype was obtained from a woman under 30 with Graves disease.

The CDR3 loop is CSALTSPSTDTQYF. The CDR3 nucleotides are TGCAGTGCCTTGACTAGCCCTAGCACAGATACGCAGTATTTT. The chain combines TRBV20-1 with TRBJ2-3; TRBD2 agrees at 7 bases. This CDR3 is built from 14 residues. In germline, CDR1 is DFQATT, CDR2 SNEGSKA (reference sequence). After removal of 6 bases from V and 0 bases from J, the junction contained 6 bases not matched to a gene.